The rows below give T cell receptor beta chains drawn from one sample of a study of blood T cell repertoires in COVID-19. Generated by immunoSEQ multiplex PCR, the TCRdb table keeps only in-frame clones and is missing some. This sample carries about 59,000 clones, more than 75% of them seen once, and the ten largest clones take approximately 5.1%. The specimen sequenced was peripheral blood. These receptors were taken from a man at least 80 years old in a cohort sampled during active COVID-19. Both conserved end residues are part of each CDR3. D genes are given only for firm matches.

d_gene	v_gene	j_gene	CDR3aa	CDR3nt
TRBD2	TRBV3-1/TRBV3-2	TRBJ2-1	CASSQGLGRGAYNEQFF	TGTGCCAGCAGCCAAGGATTAGGGCGGGGGGCCTACAATGAGCAGTTCTTC
TRBD2	TRBV4-3	TRBJ2-3	CASSPLSGGATDTQYF	TGCGCCAGCAGCCCCCTTAGCGGGGGGGCCACAGATACGCAGTATTTT
NA	TRBV18	TRBJ2-5	CASSPPQGQETQYF	TGTGCCAGCTCCCCACCCCAGGGGCAAGAGACCCAGTACTTC
TRBD1	TRBV9	TRBJ1-1	CASSAMTGSRTEAFF	TGTGCCAGCAGCGCAATGACAGGGTCACGTACTGAAGCTTTCTTT
NA	TRBV6-2/TRBV6-3	TRBJ2-3	CASSPPLKGVDSDTQYF	TGTGCCAGCAGTCCACCTTTAAAGGGGGTTGACTCAGATACGCAGTATTTT
NA	TRBV3-1/TRBV3-2	TRBJ1-6	CASSYQGRNSPLHF	TGTGCCAGCAGCTACCAGGGCAGGAATTCACCCCTCCACTTT
TRBD2	TRBV5-1	TRBJ2-5	CASSSGTRETQYF	TGCGCCAGCAGCAGCGGGACTCGTGAGACCCAGTACTTC
TRBD1	TRBV5-1	TRBJ2-7	CASSFQPGQGSGEQYF	TGCGCCAGCAGCTTTCAGCCGGGACAGGGGAGCGGCGAGCAGTACTTC
TRBD1	TRBV14	TRBJ2-7	CASSLPGQGSYEQYF	TGTGCCAGCAGCCTCCCGGGACAGGGTTCCTACGAGCAGTACTTC
TRBD1	TRBV14	TRBJ1-2	CASSQGQGANYGYTF	TGTGCCAGCAGCCAAGGACAGGGGGCGAACTATGGCTACACCTTC
TRBD1	TRBV27	TRBJ1-2	CASSPGQAGYYGYTF	TGTGCCAGCAGTCCCGGACAGGCCGGCTACTATGGCTACACCTTC
NA	TRBV12-5	TRBJ2-2	CASGLSQGYTGELFF	TGTGCTAGTGGTTTGAGCCAGGGGTACACCGGGGAGCTGTTTTTT
NA	TRBV6-5	TRBJ2-7	CASSSIAEGLYEQYF	TGTGCCAGCAGCAGTATAGCGGAGGGCCTCTACGAGCAGTACTTC
NA	TRBV21-1	TRBJ2-7	CASSKGQGGYF	TGTGCCAGCAGCAAAGGACAGGGGGGGTACTTC
TRBD1	TRBV7-2	TRBJ2-7	CASRTGGEQYF	TGTGCCAGCAGGACAGGGGGCGAGCAGTACTTC
NA	TRBV4-2	TRBJ2-7	CASSQDGISSYEQYF	TGTGCCAGCAGCCAAGACGGGATCTCCTCCTACGAGCAGTACTTC
TRBD1	TRBV18	TRBJ1-1	CASLKDRGSTEAFF	TGTGCCAGCTTAAAAGACAGGGGGAGCACTGAAGCTTTCTTT
NA	TRBV27	TRBJ1-5	CASSLSADSNQPQHF	TGTGCCAGCAGTTTATCGGCAGATAGCAATCAGCCCCAGCATTTT
TRBD1	TRBV12-5	TRBJ1-2	CASGQGNYGYTF	TGTGCTAGTGGACAGGGGAACTATGGCTACACCTTC
TRBD1	TRBV7-2	TRBJ1-2	CASSFGQGDGYTF	TGTGCCAGCAGCTTCGGACAGGGTGATGGCTACACCTTC
NA	TRBV6-6	TRBJ2-1	CASSYWRQYNEQFF	TGTGCCAGCAGTTACTGGAGACAGTACAATGAGCAGTTCTTC
NA	TRBV5-1	TRBJ2-5	CASSLGGVQETQYF	TGCGCCAGCAGCTTGGGGGGGGTCCAAGAGACCCAGTACTTC
NA	TRBV21-1	TRBJ2-1	CASSRQVNEQFF	TGTGCCAGCAGCCGACAGGTGAATGAGCAGTTCTTC
NA	TRBV30	TRBJ1-1	CAWSVIGNTEAFF	TGTGCCTGGAGTGTAATCGGGAACACTGAAGCTTTCTTT